This T cell receptor beta chain appears in the sequencing data of a study of early T cells in non-severe SARS-CoV-2 infection. Study-wide background: Sequencing of bulk RNA from unsorted whole blood was done, without chain pairing. Study outcomes and limitations: The study's VDJdb matching favored anti-spike CD8 responses and missed private and CD4 specificities.

The germline gives CDR1 SEHNR, CDR2 FQNEAQ (reference sequence). The CDR3 has 19 residues. V lost 4 bases and J lost 2, with 27 bases in between. This clonotype occurred many times. Its antigen is still unknown. Unique molecular identifier tags were affixed to discrete cDNA molecules. One entry per CDR3 protein, called by TCRdb with MiXCR from the 5' RACE reads. The data show about 30,000 distinct CDR3 sequences, around 5.9% seen once. The receptor was derived from an adult who was a healthcare worker with PCR-confirmed SARS-CoV-2 infection or an uninfected control (not recorded which). Sequenced: whole blood. J is TRBJ2-7 and V is TRBV7-9; D perhaps matches TRBD2 (11 bases). CDR3 residues: CASSSDRGRTSGFPYEQYF. DNA of the CDR3: TGTGCCAGCAGCTCGGACAGGGGGAGGACTAGCGGGTTCCCCTACGAGCAGTACTTC.